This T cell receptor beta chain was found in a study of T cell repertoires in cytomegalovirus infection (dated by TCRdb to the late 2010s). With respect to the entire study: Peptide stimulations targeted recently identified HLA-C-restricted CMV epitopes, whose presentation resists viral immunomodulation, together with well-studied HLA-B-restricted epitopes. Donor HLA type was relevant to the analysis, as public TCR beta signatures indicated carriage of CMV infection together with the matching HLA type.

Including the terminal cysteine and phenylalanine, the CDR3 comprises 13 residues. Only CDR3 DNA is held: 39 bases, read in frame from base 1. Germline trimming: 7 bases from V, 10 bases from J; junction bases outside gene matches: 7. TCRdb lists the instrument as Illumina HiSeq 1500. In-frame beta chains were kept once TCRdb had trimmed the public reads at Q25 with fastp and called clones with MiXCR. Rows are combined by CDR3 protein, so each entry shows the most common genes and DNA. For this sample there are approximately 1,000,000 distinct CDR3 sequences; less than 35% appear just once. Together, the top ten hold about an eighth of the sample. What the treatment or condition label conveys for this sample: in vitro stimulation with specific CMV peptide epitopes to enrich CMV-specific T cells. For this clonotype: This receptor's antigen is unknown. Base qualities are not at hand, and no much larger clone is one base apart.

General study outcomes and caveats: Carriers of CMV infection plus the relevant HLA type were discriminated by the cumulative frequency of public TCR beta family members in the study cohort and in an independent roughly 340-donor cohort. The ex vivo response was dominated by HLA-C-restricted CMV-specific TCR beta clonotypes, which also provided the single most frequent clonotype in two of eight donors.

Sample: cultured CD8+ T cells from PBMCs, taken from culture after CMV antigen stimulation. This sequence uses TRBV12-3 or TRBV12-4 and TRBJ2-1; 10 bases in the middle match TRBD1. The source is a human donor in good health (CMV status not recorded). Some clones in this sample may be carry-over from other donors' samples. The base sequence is TGTGCCAGCAACCCGACAGGGGGCCTGGAGCAGTTCTTC. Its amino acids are CASNPTGGLEQFF.